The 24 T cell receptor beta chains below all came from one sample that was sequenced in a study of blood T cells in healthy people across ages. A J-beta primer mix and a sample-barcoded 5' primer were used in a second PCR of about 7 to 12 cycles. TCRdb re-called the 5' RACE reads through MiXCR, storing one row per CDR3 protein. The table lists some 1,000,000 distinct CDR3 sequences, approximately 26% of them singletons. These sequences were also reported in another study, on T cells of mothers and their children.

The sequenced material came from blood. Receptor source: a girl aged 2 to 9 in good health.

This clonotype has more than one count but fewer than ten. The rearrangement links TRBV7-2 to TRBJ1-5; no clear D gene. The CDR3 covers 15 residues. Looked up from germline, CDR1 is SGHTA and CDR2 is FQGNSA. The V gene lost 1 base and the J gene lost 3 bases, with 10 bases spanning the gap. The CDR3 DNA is TGTGCCAGCAGCTTAGGTTCGCAGAACAATCAGCCCCAGCATTTT. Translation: CASSLGSQNNQPQHF.

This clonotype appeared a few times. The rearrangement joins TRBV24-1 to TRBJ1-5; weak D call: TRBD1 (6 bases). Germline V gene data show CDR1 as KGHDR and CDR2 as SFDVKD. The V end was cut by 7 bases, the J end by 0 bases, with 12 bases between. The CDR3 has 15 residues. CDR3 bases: TGTGCCACCAGCCCGGGACACCTTAGCAATCAGCCCCAGCATTTT. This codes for CATSPGHLSNQPQHF.

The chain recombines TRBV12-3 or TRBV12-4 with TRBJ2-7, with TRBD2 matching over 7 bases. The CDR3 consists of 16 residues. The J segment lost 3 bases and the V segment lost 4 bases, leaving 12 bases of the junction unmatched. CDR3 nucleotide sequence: TGTGCCAGCAGTTCGACTGGCGGGGGACCACTCTACGAGCAGTACTTC. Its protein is CASSSTGGGPLYEQYF.

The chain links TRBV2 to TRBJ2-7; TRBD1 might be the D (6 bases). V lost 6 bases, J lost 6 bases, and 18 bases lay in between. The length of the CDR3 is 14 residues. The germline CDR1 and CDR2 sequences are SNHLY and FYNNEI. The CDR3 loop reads CASRSDSPRSEQYF. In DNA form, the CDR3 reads TGTGCCAGCAGGTCGGACAGTCCTCGGTCCGAGCAGTACTTC.

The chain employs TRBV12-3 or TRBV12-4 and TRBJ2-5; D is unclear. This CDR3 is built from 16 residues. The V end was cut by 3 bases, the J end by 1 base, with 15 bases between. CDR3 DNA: TGTGCCAGCAGTTTGAGTGGGGTCAGCTTCCAAGAGACCCAGTACTTC. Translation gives CASSLSGVSFQETQYF.

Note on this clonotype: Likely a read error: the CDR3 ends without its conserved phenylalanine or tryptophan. The CDR3 region is CASSPFGTGDDTGELFL. In DNA form, the CDR3 reads TGCGCCAGCAGCCCCTTCGGGACAGGGGACGACACCGGGGAGCTGTTTTTA. This chain joins TRBV4-1 and TRBJ2-2, with TRBD1 identical over 10 bases. The length of the CDR3 is 17 residues. Germline CDR1 is MGHRA and CDR2 is YSYEKL. The junction had 8 bases not matched to a gene; V was cut back by 4 bases and J by 3 bases.

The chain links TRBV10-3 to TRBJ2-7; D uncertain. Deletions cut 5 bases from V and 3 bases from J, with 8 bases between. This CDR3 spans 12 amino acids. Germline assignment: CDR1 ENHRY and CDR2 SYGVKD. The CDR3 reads CAISSMSYEQYF. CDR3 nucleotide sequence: TGTGCCATCAGTAGTATGAGCTACGAGCAGTACTTC.

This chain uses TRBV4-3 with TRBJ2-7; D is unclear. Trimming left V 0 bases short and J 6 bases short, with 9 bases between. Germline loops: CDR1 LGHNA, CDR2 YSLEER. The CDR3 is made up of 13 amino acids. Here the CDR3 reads CASSQDRAREQYF. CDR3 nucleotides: TGCGCCAGCAGCCAAGATAGGGCGCGCGAGCAGTACTTC.

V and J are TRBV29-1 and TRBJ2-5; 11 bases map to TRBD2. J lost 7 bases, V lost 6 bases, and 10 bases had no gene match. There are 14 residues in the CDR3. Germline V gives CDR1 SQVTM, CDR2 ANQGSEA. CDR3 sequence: CSVGGLAVERTQYF. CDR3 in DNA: TGCAGCGTGGGGGGACTAGCGGTGGAGAGGACCCAGTACTTC.

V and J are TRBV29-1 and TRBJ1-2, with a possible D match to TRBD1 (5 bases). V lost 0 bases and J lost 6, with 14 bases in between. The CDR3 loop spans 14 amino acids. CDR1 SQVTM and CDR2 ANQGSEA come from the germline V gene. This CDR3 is CSVEDLAGPDGYTF. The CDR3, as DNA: TGCAGCGTTGAAGACCTAGCGGGACCCGATGGCTACACCTTC. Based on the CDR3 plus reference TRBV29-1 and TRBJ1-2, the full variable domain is SAVISQKPSRDICQRGTSLTIQCQVDSQVTMMFWYRQQPGQSLTLIATANQGSEATYESGFVIDKFPISRPNLTFSTLTVSNMSPEDSSIYLCSVEDLAGPDGYTFGSGTRLTVV.

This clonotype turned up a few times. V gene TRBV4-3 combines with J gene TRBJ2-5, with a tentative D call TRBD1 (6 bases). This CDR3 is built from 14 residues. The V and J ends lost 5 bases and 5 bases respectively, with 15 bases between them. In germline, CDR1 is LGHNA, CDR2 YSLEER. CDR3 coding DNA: TGCGCCAGCAGCGAGGGGGTGGGTGAGGAGACCCAGTACTTC. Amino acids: CASSEGVGEETQYF.

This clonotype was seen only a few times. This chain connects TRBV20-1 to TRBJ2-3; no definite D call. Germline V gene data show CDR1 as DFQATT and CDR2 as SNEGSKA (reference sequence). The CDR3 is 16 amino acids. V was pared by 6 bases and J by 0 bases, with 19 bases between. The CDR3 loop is CSAVEWEHSSTDTQYF. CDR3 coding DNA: TGCAGTGCCGTCGAATGGGAACACTCTAGCACAGATACGCAGTATTTT.

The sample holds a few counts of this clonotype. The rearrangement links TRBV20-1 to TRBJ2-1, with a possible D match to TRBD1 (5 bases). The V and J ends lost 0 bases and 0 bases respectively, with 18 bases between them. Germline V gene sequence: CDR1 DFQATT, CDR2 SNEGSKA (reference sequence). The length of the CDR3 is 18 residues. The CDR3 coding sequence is TGCAGTGCTAGAGATTCAGAACGGACACGACTCTCCTACAATGAGCAGTTCTTC. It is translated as CSARDSERTRLSYNEQFF.

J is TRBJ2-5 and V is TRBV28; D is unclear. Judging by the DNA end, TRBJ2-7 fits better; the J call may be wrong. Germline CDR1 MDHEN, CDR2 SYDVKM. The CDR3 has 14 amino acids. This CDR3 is CASSPRGRLYEQYF. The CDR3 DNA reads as TGTGCCAGCAGCCCCAGAGGACGGCTCTACGAGCAGTACTTC.

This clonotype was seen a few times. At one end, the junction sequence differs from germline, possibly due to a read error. Written as DNA, the CDR3 is TGTGACAGCACTGCTACAGGGTCTGGAAACACCATATATTTT. As protein: CDSTATGSGNTIYF. The gene calls are TRBV28 and TRBJ1-3; TRBD1 might be the D (6 bases). CDR3 size: 14 residues. Germline CDR1 and CDR2: MDHEN and SYDVKM.

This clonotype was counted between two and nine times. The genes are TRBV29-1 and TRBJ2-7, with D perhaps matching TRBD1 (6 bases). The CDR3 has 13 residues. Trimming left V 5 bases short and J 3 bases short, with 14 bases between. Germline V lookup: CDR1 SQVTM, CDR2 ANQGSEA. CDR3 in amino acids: CSVQTGTLYEQYF. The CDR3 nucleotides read TGCAGCGTTCAAACAGGGACCCTCTACGAGCAGTACTTC.

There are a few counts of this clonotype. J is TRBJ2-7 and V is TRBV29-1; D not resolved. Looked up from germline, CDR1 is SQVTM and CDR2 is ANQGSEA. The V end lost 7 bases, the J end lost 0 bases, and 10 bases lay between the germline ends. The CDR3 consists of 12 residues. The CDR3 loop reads CSAGRFSYEQYF. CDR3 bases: TGCAGCGCAGGACGGTTCTCCTACGAGCAGTACTTC.

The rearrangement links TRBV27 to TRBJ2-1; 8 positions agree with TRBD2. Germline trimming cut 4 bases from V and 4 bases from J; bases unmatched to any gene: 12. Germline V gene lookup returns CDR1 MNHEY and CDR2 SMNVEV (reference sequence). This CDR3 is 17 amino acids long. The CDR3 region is CASSSPGGSGRYNEQFF. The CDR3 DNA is TGTGCCAGCAGTTCTCCGGGTGGGAGCGGGAGATACAATGAGCAGTTCTTC.

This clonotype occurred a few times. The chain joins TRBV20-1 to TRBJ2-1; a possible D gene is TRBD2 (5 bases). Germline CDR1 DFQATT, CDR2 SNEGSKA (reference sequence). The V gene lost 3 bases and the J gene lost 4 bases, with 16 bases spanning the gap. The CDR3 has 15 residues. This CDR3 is CSARSLAGEYNEQFF. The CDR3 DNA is TGCAGTGCTAGGAGTCTAGCAGGTGAATACAATGAGCAGTTCTTC.

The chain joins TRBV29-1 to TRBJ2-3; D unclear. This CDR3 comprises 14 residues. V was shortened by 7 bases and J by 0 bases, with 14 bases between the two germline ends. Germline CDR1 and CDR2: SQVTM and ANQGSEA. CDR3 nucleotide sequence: TGCAGCGCTCAAGGTGCATTGAGCACAGATACGCAGTATTTT. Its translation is CSAQGALSTDTQYF.

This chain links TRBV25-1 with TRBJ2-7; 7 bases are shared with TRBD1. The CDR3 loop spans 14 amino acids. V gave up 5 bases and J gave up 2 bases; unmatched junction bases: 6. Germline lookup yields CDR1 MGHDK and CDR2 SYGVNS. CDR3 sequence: CASSFTGVPYEQYF. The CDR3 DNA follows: TGTGCCAGCAGTTTCACAGGGGTCCCCTACGAGCAGTACTTC.

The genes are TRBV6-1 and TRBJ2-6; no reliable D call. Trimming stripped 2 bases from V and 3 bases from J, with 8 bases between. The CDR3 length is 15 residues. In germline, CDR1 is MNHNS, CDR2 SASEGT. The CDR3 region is CASSELGFGANVLTF. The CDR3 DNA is TGTGCCAGCAGTGAACTTGGATTTGGGGCCAACGTCCTGACTTTC.

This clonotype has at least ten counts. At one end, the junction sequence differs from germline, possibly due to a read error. The CDR3 is CASSPTGAFVDF. The CDR3 DNA is TGTGCCAGCAGCCCGACAGGGGCGTTTGTAGATTTT. This rearrangement joins TRBV7-9 to TRBJ2-3; 8 nucleotides line up with TRBD1. This CDR3 is built from 12 residues. Germline CDR1 SEHNR, CDR2 FQNEAQ (reference sequence).

This chain's CDR3 is CASSFVAAAGSDTQYF. CDR3 DNA sequence: TGTGCCAGCAGTTTCGTGGCAGCGGCCGGGTCAGATACGCAGTATTTT. J is TRBJ2-3 and V is TRBV28; tentative D call: TRBD2 (5 bases). Trimming stripped 3 bases from V and 4 bases from J, with 17 bases between. CDR1 and CDR2 from the germline V gene are MDHEN and SYDVKM. The CDR3 loop spans 16 amino acids.